This T cell receptor (beta chain) stems from a study of vaccination effects on CD4 cells after COVID-19. Study-wide context: Samples came from a couple of convalescent patients 16 days and one week before vaccination. Study-wide findings and caveats: Few convalescent patients were included, and no early post-infection timepoints were sampled. In convalescents, spike-reactive clones (those seen post-vaccine) were mainly new vaccine-induced clones.

V lost 5 bases and J lost 5, with 8 bases in between. The length of the CDR3 is 13 residues. The germline CDR1 and CDR2 sequences are SGHKS and YYEKEE (reference sequence). ViraFEST assay sequencing came after antigen-specific CD4+ T cells were expanded with viral peptide pools. Following 10 days of culture, CD4+ T cells were isolated. The person acquired a PCR-confirmed SARS-CoV-2 infection between March and December 2020. In culture with 10 IU/ml IL-2 and 8 to 10 ug/ml peptides, PBMC were grown at around 1.8 million per well. TCRdb's table, derived via immunoSEQ multiplex PCR, lists solely in-frame clones and lacks some. The sample has nearly 45,000 clones, roughly 80% seen once. With respect to this clone: As yet, its antigen is unknown.

This clonotype originated in a human donor who had a prior SARS-CoV-2 infection. The chain recombines TRBV5-5 with TRBJ1-6; D unresolved. Source: CD4+ T cells from PBMCs cultured with a peptide pool, taken before COVID-19 vaccination. CDR3 DNA: TGTGCCAGCAGGGGGTTAAATAATTCACCCCTCCACTTT. Its protein is CASRGLNNSPLHF.